This entry features one TCR beta chain sequence. Its specificity is unknown. This specimen belongs to a study of cytomegalovirus exposure and HLA in healthy donors. Whole-study findings and limits: Later findings reportedly placed an Asian-associated ancestry cluster below the roughly 670-donor mean for N-insertions. Later genetic work tied a missense DCLRE1C variant to beta-chain V and J trimming.

13 Jbeta primers and 60 Vbeta primers were used for the PCR. The repertoire was sequenced with immunoSEQ multiplex PCR; TCRdb's copy has only in-frame clones and lacks some. The table records roughly 98,000 clones, approximately 78% of them present only once. This sequence was found in a middle-aged man in good health and CMV-seronegative. The sequencing sample was made of PBMCs.

CDR3 coding DNA: TGTGCCTGGAGTAGGGCCACGCGGGGTCAGCCCCAGCATTTT. Translating it yields CAWSRATRGQPQHF. The chain couples TRBV30 to TRBJ1-5; D gene ambiguous. Germline CDR1 reads GTSNPN; CDR2 reads SVGIG (reference sequence). This CDR3 is 14 amino acids long. The V end lost 2 bases, the J end lost 6 bases, and 14 bases lay between the germline ends.